Shown below are 5 T cell receptor beta chains from a single sample sequenced in a study of cytomegalovirus exposure and HLA in healthy donors. The study ran its PCR with 60 Vbeta and 13 Jbeta primers. Sequenced by immunoSEQ multiplex PCR; TCRdb stores in-frame clones only, minus some. The table shows some 120,000 clones, with roughly three quarters occurring only once. Sample: PBMCs. The receptor set was obtained from a middle-aged woman in good health and CMV-seropositive.

This sequence joins TRBV6-5 and TRBJ2-7, with 11 bases fitting TRBD1. The trim removed 6 bases at V and 2 bases at J, leaving 3 bases unmatched. Germline V lookup: CDR1 MNHEY, CDR2 SVGAGI. CDR3 length: 14 residues. The CDR3 region is CASRGTGGTYEQYF. In DNA, the CDR3 is TGTGCCAGCAGGGGGACAGGGGGAACCTACGAGCAGTACTTC.

This chain joins TRBV5-5 and TRBJ1-4, with a possible D match to TRBD1 (6 bases). Germline CDR1 is SGHKS and CDR2 is YYEKEE (reference sequence). V was clipped by 3 bases and J by 7 bases, with 16 bases between them. The CDR3 is made up of 15 amino acids. CDR3 DNA sequence: TGTGCCAGCAGCTCGGGGGGGGGACAAGGTGAAAAACTGTTTTTT. This encodes CASSSGGGQGEKLFF.

This chain joins TRBV2 and TRBJ1-1; TRBD1 aligns across 7 bases. Germline CDR1 is SNHLY and CDR2 is FYNNEI. The V segment lost 5 bases and the J segment 3 bases; nucleotides outside the gene matches: 9. The CDR3 is 15 amino acids. The CDR3 sequence: CASSSRGVVYTEAFF. In nucleotides, the CDR3 is TGTGCCAGCAGTTCCAGGGGGGTGGTATACACTGAAGCTTTCTTT.

V usage is TRBV4-1 and J usage is TRBJ1-6; 8 bases are a match to TRBD1. V shed 1 base and J 7 bases; nucleotides not matched to a gene: 3. The CDR3 totals 15 residues. CDR1 and CDR2 (germline): MGHRA, YSYEKL. The CDR3 protein is CASSQVWTGNSPLHF. The CDR3 DNA reads as TGCGCCAGCAGCCAAGTATGGACAGGGAATTCACCCCTCCACTTT.

This clone was detected a few times. The rearrangement uses TRBV7-9 and TRBJ2-3, with 10 bases lining up with TRBD2. The germline CDR1 and CDR2 sequences are SEHNR and FQNEAQ (reference sequence). With V trimmed by 2 bases and J by 10 bases, 12 bases remained unmatched. This CDR3 has 16 residues. The CDR3 DNA sequence: TGTGCCAGCAGCTTACGAGTGGCTAGCGGGGGTTCGGCGCAGTATTTT. Its protein product is CASSLRVASGGSAQYF.